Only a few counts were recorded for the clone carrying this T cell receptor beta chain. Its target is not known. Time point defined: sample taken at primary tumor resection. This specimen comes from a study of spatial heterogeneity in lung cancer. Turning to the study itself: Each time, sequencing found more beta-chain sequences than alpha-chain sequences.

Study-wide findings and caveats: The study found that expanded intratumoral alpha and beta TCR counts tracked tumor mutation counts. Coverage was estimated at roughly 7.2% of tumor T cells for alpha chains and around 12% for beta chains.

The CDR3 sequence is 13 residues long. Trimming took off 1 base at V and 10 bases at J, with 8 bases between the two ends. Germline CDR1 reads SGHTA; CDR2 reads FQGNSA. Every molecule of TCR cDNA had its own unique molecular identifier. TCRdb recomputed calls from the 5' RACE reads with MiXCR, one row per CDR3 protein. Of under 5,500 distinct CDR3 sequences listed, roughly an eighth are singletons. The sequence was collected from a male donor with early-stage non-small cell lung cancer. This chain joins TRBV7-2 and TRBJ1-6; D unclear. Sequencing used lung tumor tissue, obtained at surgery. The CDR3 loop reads CASSLVNISPLHF. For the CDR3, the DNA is TGTGCCAGCAGCTTAGTCAATATCTCACCCCTCCACTTT.